The clone carrying this T cell receptor (beta chain) was seen only once. Using immunoSEQ multiplex PCR, the repertoire was profiled, and TCRdb retains in-frame clones only, with some absent. Among about 160,000 clones listed, around 90% were seen once. Germline loops: CDR1 MDHEN, CDR2 SYDVKM. The CDR3 covers 17 residues. V gave up 2 bases and J gave up 1 base; unmatched junction bases: 7. The data are from a study of control samples from healthy donors and cancer patients. Sample: blood. This TCR derives from a man aged 25-40 years in good health. The V gene is TRBV28, the J gene TRBJ2-3, with 9 positions matching TRBD2. For the CDR3, the DNA is TGTGCCAGCAGTTTAGGGGCTCGGACTAGCGGCACAGATACGCAGTATTTT. Translating gives CASSLGARTSGTDTQYF.